The rows below give T cell receptor beta chains drawn from one sample of a study of blood T cells in healthy people across ages. From the 5' RACE reads, TCRdb called clonotypes with MiXCR, one entry per CDR3 protein. This sample has some 880,000 distinct CDR3 sequences, with approximately 35% found just once. Sequencing input: blood. These TCRs come from a man between 18 and 35 years old in good health. The CDR3 runs from the conserved cysteine through the conserved F or W. The D gene is left open where the match is weak. Rows may omit the clone size; those that give it use once, few, many or a size class.

CDR3 protein	CDR3 DNA	CDR3 length	clone size	D gene	V gene	J gene
CASSPGVKQTYEQYF	TGTGCCAGCAGTCCCGGGGTCAAACAGACTTACGAGCAGTACTTC	15	few	NA	TRBV6-5	TRBJ2-7
CSGTAGGHADTQYF	TGCAGTGGTACAGCGGGGGGGCACGCAGATACGCAGTATTTT	14	many	TRBD2	TRBV20-1	TRBJ2-3
CASRRQSVNNSPLHF	TGTGCCAGCAGGCGACAGTCCGTAAATAATTCACCCCTCCACTTT	15	NA	NA	TRBV12-3/TRBV12-4	TRBJ1-6
CASSEARVTDNEQFF	TGTGCCAGCAGTGAAGCGCGGGTTACTGACAATGAGCAGTTCTTC	15	NA	NA	TRBV2	TRBJ2-1
CASSLYTYTEAFF	TGTGCCAGCAGCCTCTACACCTACACTGAAGCTTTCTTT	13	NA	NA	TRBV14	TRBJ1-1
CASRQAGGPHEQYF	TGCGCCAGCAGACAAGCGGGGGGGCCCCATGAGCAGTACTTC	14	few	TRBD2	TRBV4-1	TRBJ2-5
CATSRGRGNQETQYF	TGTGCCACCAGCAGAGGACGTGGGAACCAAGAGACCCAGTACTTC	15	many	NA	TRBV15	TRBJ2-5
CASSLASGFTDTQYF	TGTGCCAGCAGCTTAGCGTCTGGGTTCACAGATACGCAGTATTTT	15	few	NA	TRBV7-7	TRBJ2-3
CASNQDRGSPLHF	TGTGCCAGCAACCAAGATCGAGGATCACCCCTCCACTTT	13	NA	NA	TRBV3-1	TRBJ1-6
CASSIGRVHLEPQHF	TGTGCCAGCAGCATCGGCAGGGTGCATCTTGAGCCCCAGCATTTT	15	NA	NA	TRBV7-9	TRBJ1-5
CSAREPTGWTDTQYF	TGCAGTGCTAGAGAACCGACAGGGTGGACAGATACGCAGTATTTT	15	NA	TRBD1	TRBV20-1	TRBJ2-3
CASSLEGARDTQYF	TGTGCCAGCAGCTTAGAAGGGGCCAGAGATACGCAGTATTTT	14	NA	NA	TRBV7-9	TRBJ2-3
CASSSDLTGPYGYTF	TGTGCCAGCAGTTCGGACCTGACAGGGCCCTATGGCTACACCTTC	15	few	TRBD1	TRBV12-3/TRBV12-4	TRBJ1-2
CSARPGGLDTQYF	TGCAGTGCTAGACCCGGGGGGCTAGATACGCAGTATTTT	13	NA	NA	TRBV20-1	TRBJ2-3
CASCTGYGETQYF	TGTGCCAGCTGTACAGGGTATGGCGAGACCCAGTACTTC	13	few	NA	TRBV2	TRBJ2-5
CASSARTGTTEAFF	TGTGCCAGCAGCGCCCGGACAGGGACGACTGAAGCTTTCTTT	14	NA	TRBD1	TRBV7-2	TRBJ1-1
CASSSSRDSGYNEQFF	TGTGCCAGCAGTTCCTCCCGGGACTCGGGGTACAATGAGCAGTTCTTC	16	many	NA	TRBV12-3/TRBV12-4	TRBJ2-1
CASTDPMGNTGELFF	TGTGCCAGCACAGACCCCATGGGGAACACCGGGGAGCTGTTTTTT	15	NA	NA	TRBV12-3/TRBV12-4	TRBJ2-2
CASSTRTSGPQETQYF	TGTGCCAGCAGCACCCGGACTAGCGGGCCCCAAGAGACCCAGTACTTC	16	NA	TRBD2	TRBV7-9	TRBJ2-5
CSARGESGGYNSPLHF	TGCAGTGCTAGAGGCGAGAGTGGGGGATATAATTCACCCCTCCACTTT	16	NA	NA	TRBV20-1	TRBJ1-6
CASSQYSTGGQTEAFF	TGCGCCAGCAGCCAATACTCGACAGGGGGCCAAACTGAAGCTTTCTTT	16	NA	TRBD1	TRBV4-3	TRBJ1-1
CASSNGTRSDEQYF	TGCGCCAGCAGCAATGGGACTAGAAGCGACGAGCAGTACTTC	14	many	TRBD2	TRBV5-1	TRBJ2-7
CAGSLGVEETQYF	TGTGCCGGCAGTTTAGGGGTCGAGGAGACCCAGTACTTC	13	NA	NA	TRBV12-3/TRBV12-4	TRBJ2-5
CAISWDSTMNTEAFF	TGTGCCATCAGCTGGGACAGTACAATGAACACTGAAGCTTTCTTT	15	NA	TRBD1	TRBV10-3	TRBJ1-1
CASSSTPDTDTQYF	TGTGCCAGCAGTTCGACACCCGACACAGATACGCAGTATTTT	14	few	NA	TRBV27	TRBJ2-3
CASSPQGANEQFF	TGTGCCAGCAGCCCGCAGGGGGCCAATGAGCAGTTCTTC	13	NA	TRBD1	TRBV7-3	TRBJ2-1
CASGLVLKGIDEQFF	TGTGCTAGTGGTTTGGTACTAAAGGGGATTGATGAGCAGTTCTTC	15	few	NA	TRBV12-5	TRBJ2-1
CASSWGQGYSSYNEQYF	TGTGCCAGCAGTTGGGGGCAGGGGTACAGCTCCTACAATGAGCAGTACTTC	17	NA	NA	TRBV6-5	TRBJ2-7
CASSWVGTENSPLHF	TGCGCCAGCAGCTGGGTGGGGACAGAGAATTCACCCCTCCACTTT	15	NA	TRBD1	TRBV5-1	TRBJ1-6
CASSRQASVYEQYF	TGTGCCAGCAGCAGACAGGCTTCCGTCTACGAGCAGTACTTC	14	many	NA	TRBV2	TRBJ2-7
CSASWRINEKLFF	TGCAGTGCTAGCTGGAGGATTAATGAAAAACTGTTTTTT	13	few	NA	TRBV20-1	TRBJ1-4
CASNSRVGNERFF	TGCGCCAGCAACTCGAGGGTTGGGAATGAGCGGTTCTTC	13	NA	NA	TRBV5-1	TRBJ2-1
CASSLTGANSYEQYF	TGTGCCAGCAGCTTAACAGGCGCTAACTCCTACGAGCAGTACTTC	15	few	NA	TRBV7-2	TRBJ2-7
CASSLRDRAADTQYF	TGCGCCAGCAGCCTACGGGACAGAGCGGCAGATACGCAGTATTTT	15	NA	TRBD1	TRBV4-3	TRBJ2-3
CSARDSIEQFF	TGCAGTGCTAGAGATTCGATAGAGCAGTTCTTC	11	NA	NA	TRBV20-1	TRBJ2-1
CASSGQPGTVFSGANVLTF	TGTGCCAGCAGTGGGCAGCCCGGGACAGTGTTCTCTGGGGCCAACGTCCTGACTTTC	19	NA	TRBD1	TRBV6-2/TRBV6-3	TRBJ2-6
CASTMTSGGVADTQYF	TGTGCCAGCACCATGACTAGCGGGGGGGTAGCAGATACGCAGTATTTT	16	few	TRBD2	TRBV27	TRBJ2-3
CASREYEETQYF	TGTGCCAGCAGAGAGTATGAAGAGACCCAGTACTTC	12	few	NA	TRBV28	TRBJ2-5
CAISAGTGVYGANVLTF	TGTGCCATCAGTGCGGGGACTGGGGTCTATGGGGCCAACGTCCTGACTTTC	17	NA	NA	TRBV10-3	TRBJ2-6
CASSQSTDTQYF	TGTGCCAGCAGCCAAAGCACAGATACGCAGTATTTT	12	many	NA	TRBV6-2/TRBV6-3	TRBJ2-3
CASIPPGGEQYF	TGTGCCAGCATCCCTCCCGGGGGCGAGCAGTACTTC	12	once	NA	TRBV21-1	TRBJ2-7
CASSPIPRDRDSYEQYF	TGTGCCAGCAGCCCCATCCCCCGGGACAGGGATTCCTACGAGCAGTACTTC	17	NA	TRBD1	TRBV7-2	TRBJ2-7
CASRGQGEGSEAFF	TGTGCCAGCAGGGGACAGGGGGAAGGGTCTGAAGCTTTCTTT	14	NA	TRBD1	TRBV5-5	TRBJ1-1
CASSSLVSGGHNEQYF	TGTGCCAGCAGCTCCCTGGTAAGCGGGGGACACAATGAGCAGTACTTC	16	NA	TRBD2	TRBV9	TRBJ2-5
CASSRGQVHEQYF	TGTGCCAGCAGTCGGGGCCAAGTCCACGAGCAGTACTTC	13	NA	NA	TRBV6-4	TRBJ2-7
CASSVGERGGGEKLFF	TGTGCCAGCAGCGTAGGTGAGAGGGGAGGCGGTGAAAAACTGTTTTTT	16	NA	NA	TRBV9	TRBJ1-4
CASRQGDYSGANVLTF	TGTGCCAGCAGACAGGGGGATTATTCTGGGGCCAACGTCCTGACTTTC	16	many	TRBD1	TRBV7-2	TRBJ2-6
CASSRRLAGAGDAQYF	TGTGCCAGCAGCCGCCGACTAGCGGGGGCGGGGGATGCGCAGTATTTT	16	NA	TRBD2	TRBV13	TRBJ2-3
CASSLGGGGVYNEQFF	TGTGCCAGCAGCTTGGGCGGCGGGGGGGTCTACAATGAGCAGTTCTTC	16	NA	TRBD2	TRBV5-4	TRBJ2-1
CATSRDPSTGGEKKLFF	TGTGCCACCAGCAGAGATCCCTCGACAGGGGGCGAGAAAAAACTGTTTTTT	17	NA	TRBD1	TRBV15	TRBJ1-4
CASSFPVTGDQPQHF	TGTGCCAGCAGTTTCCCCGTGACAGGGGATCAGCCCCAGCATTTT	15	few	TRBD1	TRBV6-2/TRBV6-3	TRBJ1-5
CASSVGGAGKYIGEQFF	TGTGCCAGCAGCGTAGGCGGGGCGGGGAAGTACATCGGTGAGCAGTTCTTC	17	few	NA	TRBV9	TRBJ2-1
CANSLGTGVNQPQHF	TGCGCCAACAGCTTAGGGACAGGGGTCAATCAGCCCCAGCATTTT	15	NA	TRBD1	TRBV5-1	TRBJ1-5
CASSLDTGTTTGELFF	TGCGCCAGCAGCTTGGATACCGGGACAACAACCGGGGAGCTGTTTTTT	16	NA	NA	TRBV5-1	TRBJ2-2
CASSELGSGGHTQYF	TGTGCCAGCAGTGAATTAGGTAGCGGGGGTCATACGCAGTATTTT	15	few	TRBD2	TRBV6-1	TRBJ2-3